The 21 T cell receptor beta chains below were found in one sample sequenced in a study of blood T cell repertoires in COVID-19 (dated by TCRdb to about 2020). The protocol used for the library was the immunoSEQ multiplex PCR assay. The immuneACCESS repertoire file appears here via TCRdb, limited to in-frame rearrangements. These files lack a portion of the clones; in checked studies, under half of the deficit traces to unresolved V genes, and the cause of the others is not known. The sample contains around 390,000 clones, 85% to 90% of them found a single time. The ten largest clones take up 10% of the sample. The source material was PBMCs or T cells enriched from blood (not recorded which). The receptors here all came from a woman in her 50s who had recovered from COVID-19.

This clone showed up just a few times. The rearrangement links TRBV18 to TRBJ1-4; D uncertain. The CDR3 length is 15 residues. CDR1 and CDR2 from the germline V gene are KGHSH and LQKENI. Trimming took 3 bases from V and 8 from J, leaving 16 bases between them. The CDR3 sequence: CASSPFDKLGEKLFF. CDR3 in DNA: TGTGCCAGCTCACCCTTCGACAAGTTAGGCGAAAAACTGTTTTTT.

V usage is TRBV28 and J usage is TRBJ1-2, with D possibly being TRBD1 (6 bases). Germline V gene lookup returns CDR1 MDHEN and CDR2 SYDVKM. The ends were cut back, 4 bases at V and 2 bases at J, with 20 bases in the middle. This CDR3 has 17 amino acids. This CDR3 reads CASSSGEILIGNYGYTF. CDR3 DNA sequence: TGTGCCAGCAGTTCAGGGGAGATTCTAATTGGGAACTATGGCTACACCTTC.

This clone was counted a single time. V and J are TRBV10-1 and TRBJ2-7, with 7 bases identical to TRBD1. The V gene's germline CDR1 is WNHNN and CDR2 SYGVQD (reference sequence). This CDR3 is built from 17 residues. After removal of 3 bases from V and 3 bases from J, the junction contained 14 bases not matched to a gene. The CDR3: CASSDVLGQVLNYEQYF. The CDR3 nucleotides read TGCGCCAGCAGTGACGTCCTTGGACAGGTTCTAAACTACGAGCAGTACTTC.

The chain is built from TRBV7-9 and TRBJ2-2; 10 bases are a match to TRBD1. The V and J ends lost 3 bases and 6 bases, in that order; junction bases with no gene match: 7. CDR1 and CDR2 (germline): SEHNR, FQNEAQ (reference sequence). The CDR3 runs to 16 residues. The CDR3 sequence is CASSLGDRGEAGELFF. As DNA, the CDR3 is TGTGCCAGCAGCTTGGGGGACAGGGGTGAGGCCGGGGAGCTGTTTTTT.

As DNA, the CDR3 is TGTGCCGGGAGGCCCAGCGGGAGCACTGAAGCTTTCTTT. Its protein is CAGRPSGSTEAFF. The chain recombines TRBV19 with TRBJ1-1; D uncertain. The CDR3 is 13 residues long. Trimming took off 11 bases at V and 4 bases at J, with 17 bases between the two ends. In germline, CDR1 is LNHDA, CDR2 SQIVND (reference sequence).

This clone was seen only a few times. The chain combines TRBV4-1 with TRBJ1-5, with 7 bases that match TRBD1. Germline CDR1 and CDR2: MGHRA and YSYEKL. V dropped 5 bases and J dropped 4; count of bases not matched to a gene: 11. The CDR3 totals 16 residues. The CDR3 sequence: CASSGVQGSVNQPQHF. CDR3 nucleotide sequence: TGCGCCAGCAGCGGTGTACAGGGGTCTGTTAATCAGCCCCAGCATTTT.

The V call is TRBV7-2, the J call TRBJ1-1; the match to TRBD1 covers 8 bases. Germline assignment: CDR1 SGHTA and CDR2 FQGNSA. V shed 2 bases and J 11 bases; nucleotides not matched to a gene: 10. The CDR3 has 14 amino acids. The CDR3 coding sequence is TGTGCCAGCAGCTTAAATTACGGCGGGGACAGGGCTTTCTTT. Its translation: CASSLNYGGDRAFF.

This CDR3 is CASTLFSGELFF. The DNA of the CDR3 is TGTGCCAGCACCCTCTTCTCCGGGGAGCTGTTTTTT. The genes are TRBV7-2 and TRBJ2-2; D uncertain. This CDR3 is built from 12 residues. CDR1 and CDR2 (germline): SGHTA, FQGNSA. V lost 7 bases to trimming and J lost 6 bases, with 9 bases between them.

V gene TRBV10-3 combines with J gene TRBJ1-2, with D perhaps matching TRBD1 (6 bases). The CDR3 extends over 13 amino acids. V lost 7 bases, J lost 7 bases, and 16 bases lay in between. CDR1 is ENHRY and CDR2 is SYGVKD in the germline V gene. The CDR3 DNA follows: TGTGCCATCAACGGGGGGGCCCGCGGTGGCTACACCTTC. It is translated as CAINGGARGGYTF.

V gene TRBV7-9 combines with J gene TRBJ1-6; D unresolved. This CDR3 has 15 amino acids. The V end lost 7 bases, the J end lost 7 bases, and 17 bases lay between the germline ends. The germline V gene encodes CDR1 SEHNR and CDR2 FQNEAQ (reference sequence). The chain's CDR3 is CASTQTETLNSPLHF. The DNA of the CDR3 is TGTGCCAGCACCCAGACGGAGACCTTAAATTCACCCCTCCACTTT.

The rearrangement uses TRBV9 and TRBJ2-2, with TRBD1 as a possible D gene (5 bases). The CDR3 has 17 residues. Germline CDR1 is SGDLS and CDR2 is YYNGEE. Trimming stripped 4 bases from V and 2 bases from J, with 18 bases between. CDR3 bases: TGTGCCAGCAGCCGTCGTGGGGCCGGTATTAACACCGGGGAGCTGTTTTTT. Amino acids: CASSRRGAGINTGELFF.

V and J are TRBV19 and TRBJ1-1; 7 positions match TRBD1. The germline V gene encodes CDR1 LNHDA and CDR2 SQIVND (reference sequence). V lost 7 bases, J lost 6 bases, and 5 bases stayed unmatched. The CDR3 has 12 amino acids. DNA for the CDR3: TGTGCCAGTAAGGGGGCGGGTTCTGAAGCTTTCTTT. Residues: CASKGAGSEAFF. The entire variable domain, with the rest obtained from reference TRBV19 and TRBJ1-1, is as follows: DGGITQSPKYLFRKEGQNVTLSCEQNLNHDAMYWYRQDPGQGLRLIYYSQIVNDFQKGDIAEGYSVSREKKESFPLTVTSAQKNPTAFYLCASKGAGSEAFFGQGTRLTVV.

This clone was detected a few times. This chain joins TRBV7-2 and TRBJ1-3; maybe TRBD1 (5 bases). CDR3 length: 14 residues. Looked up from germline, CDR1 is SGHTA and CDR2 is FQGNSA. V was pared by 3 bases and J by 0 bases, with 6 bases between. CDR3 bases: TGTGCCAGCAGCTTCCAGGGCTCTGGAAACACCATATATTTT. Protein product: CASSFQGSGNTIYF.

V is TRBV30 and J is TRBJ1-6; 9 bases are a match to TRBD1. The junction had 7 bases not matched to a gene; V was cut back by 0 bases and J by 7 bases. Looked up from germline, CDR1 is GTSNPN and CDR2 is SVGIG (reference sequence). This CDR3 is 16 amino acids long. CDR3 residues: CAWSVHPGQGNSPLHF. DNA for the CDR3: TGTGCCTGGAGTGTACACCCAGGACAGGGGAATTCACCCCTCCACTTT.

The gene calls are TRBV29-1 and TRBJ1-1; 9 bases are shared with TRBD1. This CDR3 is 15 amino acids long. The J segment lost 1 base and the V segment lost 3 bases, leaving 6 bases of the junction unmatched. Per germline, CDR1 SQVTM and CDR2 ANQGSEA. Here the CDR3 reads CSVDVLGQGNTEAFF. The CDR3 coding sequence is TGCAGCGTTGATGTTCTGGGACAGGGGAACACTGAAGCTTTCTTT.

The V call is TRBV6-5, the J call TRBJ1-5; D perhaps matches TRBD1 (5 bases). Germline-derived CDR1 and CDR2 are MNHEY and SVGAGI. Between the trimmed V and J ends, which lost 6 bases and 5 bases, there was a span of 14 bases. This CDR3 has 14 residues. The CDR3 nucleotides read TGTGCCAGCAGCTCCAGGGAAACGCATCAGCCCCAGCATTTT. Translation gives CASSSRETHQPQHF.

This clone was found a few times. The chain has TRBV19 and TRBJ1-2; no clear D. Trimming removed 1 base from V and 7 bases from J, with 19 bases in between. Germline CDR1 LNHDA, CDR2 SQIVND (reference sequence). CDR3 length equals 16 residues. The CDR3 region is CASSIANRPGSAGYTF. The CDR3 nucleotides are TGTGCCAGTAGTATAGCCAACCGACCCGGGAGTGCTGGCTACACCTTC.

This chain connects TRBV27 to TRBJ1-5, with unresolved D. The CDR3 runs 13 residues. From germline, CDR1 is MNHEY and CDR2 SMNVEV (reference sequence). The ends were cut back, 5 bases at V and 5 bases at J, with 10 bases in the middle. The CDR3: CASSTNGYQPQHF. CDR3 DNA: TGTGCCAGCAGTACCAACGGGTATCAGCCCCAGCATTTT.

The chain is built from TRBV11-2 and TRBJ2-7, with D perhaps matching TRBD2 (6 bases). This CDR3 spans 13 amino acids. V gave up 5 bases and J gave up 3 bases, with 11 bases separating them. The germline CDR1 and CDR2 sequences are SGHAT and FQNNGV. CDR3 in amino acids: CASSASRGYEQYF. As DNA, the CDR3 is TGTGCCAGCAGCGCGTCGCGGGGCTACGAGCAGTACTTC.

This chain connects TRBV6-5 to TRBJ2-7, with D possibly TRBD2 on 5 matching bases. The length of the CDR3 is 12 residues. Germline CDR1 is MNHEY and CDR2 is SVGAGI. Between the trimmed V and J ends, which lost 2 bases and 3 bases, there was a span of 5 bases. CDR3 protein: CASSYEGYEQYF. The CDR3 region has the DNA TGTGCCAGCAGTTACGAGGGCTACGAGCAGTACTTC.

The V and J genes are TRBV7-9 and TRBJ1-5; D is undetermined. The V gene lost 10 bases and the J gene lost 2 bases, with 12 bases spanning the gap. CDR1 is SEHNR, CDR2 FQNEAQ, per germline (reference sequence). This CDR3 has 13 residues. The CDR3 sequence: CATAVEGNQPQHF. The DNA for the CDR3 is TGTGCCACCGCGGTGGAGGGCAATCAGCCCCAGCATTTT.